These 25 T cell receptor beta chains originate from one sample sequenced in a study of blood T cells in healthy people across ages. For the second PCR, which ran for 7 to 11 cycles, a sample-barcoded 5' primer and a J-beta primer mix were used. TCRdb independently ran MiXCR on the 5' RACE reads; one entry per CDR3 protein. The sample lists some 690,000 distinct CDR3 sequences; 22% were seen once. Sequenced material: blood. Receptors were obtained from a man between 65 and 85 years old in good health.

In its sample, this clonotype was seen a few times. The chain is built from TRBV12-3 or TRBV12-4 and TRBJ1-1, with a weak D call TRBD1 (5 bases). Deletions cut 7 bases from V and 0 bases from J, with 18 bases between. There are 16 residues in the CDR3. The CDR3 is CASTLRGGFMNTEAFF. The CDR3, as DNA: TGTGCCAGCACCCTACGGGGGGGGTTCATGAACACTGAAGCTTTCTTT.

CDR3: CASSQGLAGFNEQFF. CDR3 bases: TGTGCCAGCAGCCAAGGACTAGCGGGTTTCAATGAGCAGTTCTTC. This chain connects TRBV14 to TRBJ2-1; 10 positions match TRBD2. The junction had 3 bases not matched to a gene; V was cut back by 1 base and J by 6 bases. The CDR3 consists of 15 residues. Germline values: CDR1 SGHDN, CDR2 FVKESK.

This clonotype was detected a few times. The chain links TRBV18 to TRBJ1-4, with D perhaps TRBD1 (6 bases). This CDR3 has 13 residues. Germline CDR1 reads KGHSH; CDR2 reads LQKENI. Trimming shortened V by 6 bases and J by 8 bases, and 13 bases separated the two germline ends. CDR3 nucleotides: TGTGCCAGCTCCCAAAGGGACAACGAAAAACTGTTTTTT. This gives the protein CASSQRDNEKLFF.

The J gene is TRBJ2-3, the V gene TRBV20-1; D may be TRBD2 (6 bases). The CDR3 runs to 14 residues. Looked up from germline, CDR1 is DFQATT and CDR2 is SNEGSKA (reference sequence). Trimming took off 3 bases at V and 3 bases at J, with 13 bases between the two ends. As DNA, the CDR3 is TGCAGTGCTAGGGTACTAGCCGTAACAGATACGCAGTATTTT. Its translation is CSARVLAVTDTQYF.

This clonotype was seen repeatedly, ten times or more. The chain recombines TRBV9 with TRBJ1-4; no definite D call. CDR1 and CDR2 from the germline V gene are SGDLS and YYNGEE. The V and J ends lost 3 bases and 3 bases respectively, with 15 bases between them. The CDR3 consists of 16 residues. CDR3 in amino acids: CASSGVGVGANEKLFF. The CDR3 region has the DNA TGTGCCAGCAGCGGGGTTGGGGTCGGCGCTAATGAAAAACTGTTTTTT.

CDR3 residues: CASSDSGDSYGYTF. The DNA of the CDR3 is TGTGCCAGCAGTGACTCCGGGGACAGCTATGGCTACACCTTC. This chain joins TRBV6-4 and TRBJ1-2, with 7 bases aligning to TRBD1. Germline loops: CDR1 MRHNA, CDR2 SNTAGT. CDR3 size: 14 residues. V shed 0 bases and J 4 bases; nucleotides not matched to a gene: 2.

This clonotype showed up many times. Here the CDR3 DNA reads TGTGCCAGCACCGAGCGTGTAGGGGGCTACACCTTC. Amino acid sequence: CASTERVGGYTF. The chain joins TRBV6-2 or TRBV6-3 to TRBJ1-2; D call uncertain. Germline V gene data show CDR1 as MNHEY and CDR2 as SVGEGT. V lost 7 bases to trimming and J lost 8 bases, with 14 bases between them. This CDR3 has 12 residues.

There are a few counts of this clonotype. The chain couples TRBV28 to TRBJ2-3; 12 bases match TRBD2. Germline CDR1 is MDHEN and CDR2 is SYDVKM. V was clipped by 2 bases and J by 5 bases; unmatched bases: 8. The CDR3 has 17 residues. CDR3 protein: CASSLGRLAGEEDTQYF. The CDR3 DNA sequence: TGTGCCAGCAGTTTAGGTCGACTAGCGGGGGAAGAAGATACGCAGTATTTT.

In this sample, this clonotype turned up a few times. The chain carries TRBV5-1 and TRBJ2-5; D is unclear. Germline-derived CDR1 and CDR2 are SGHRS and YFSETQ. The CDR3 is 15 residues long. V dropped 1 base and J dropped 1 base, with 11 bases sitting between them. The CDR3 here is CASSLLSFGQETQYF. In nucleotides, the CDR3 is TGCGCCAGCAGCTTGTTGAGTTTTGGCCAAGAGACCCAGTACTTC.

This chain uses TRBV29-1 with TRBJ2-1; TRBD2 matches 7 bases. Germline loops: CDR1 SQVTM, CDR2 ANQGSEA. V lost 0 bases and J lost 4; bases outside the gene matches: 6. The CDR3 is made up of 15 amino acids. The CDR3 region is CSVEDFLAEYNEQFF. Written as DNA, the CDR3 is TGCAGCGTTGAAGATTTCCTAGCGGAATACAATGAGCAGTTCTTC.

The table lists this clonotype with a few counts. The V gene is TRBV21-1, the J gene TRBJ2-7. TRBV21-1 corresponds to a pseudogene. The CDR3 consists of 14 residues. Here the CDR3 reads CASSKRDNPYEQYV. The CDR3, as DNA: TGTGCCAGCAGCAAGAGAGACAATCCCTACGAGCAGTACGTC.

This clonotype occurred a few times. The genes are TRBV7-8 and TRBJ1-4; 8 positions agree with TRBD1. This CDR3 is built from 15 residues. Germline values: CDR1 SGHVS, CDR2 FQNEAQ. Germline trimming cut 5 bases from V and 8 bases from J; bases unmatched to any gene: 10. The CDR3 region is CASSIDRGLGEKLFF. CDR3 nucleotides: TGTGCCAGCAGCATTGACAGGGGCCTGGGGGAAAAACTGTTTTTT.

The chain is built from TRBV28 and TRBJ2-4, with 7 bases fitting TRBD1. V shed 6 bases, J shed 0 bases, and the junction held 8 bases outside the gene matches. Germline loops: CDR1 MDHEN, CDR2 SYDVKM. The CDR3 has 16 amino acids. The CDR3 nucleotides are TGTGCCAGCAGCAAACAGGGGCGACTAGCCAAAAACATTCAGTACTTC. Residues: CASSKQGRLAKNIQYF. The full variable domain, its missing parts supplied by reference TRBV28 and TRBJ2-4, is DVKVTQSSRYLVKRTGEKVFLECVQDMDHENMFWYRQDPGLGLRLIYFSYDVKMKEKGDIPEGYSVSREKKERFSLILESASTNQTSMYLCASSKQGRLAKNIQYFGAGTRLSVL.

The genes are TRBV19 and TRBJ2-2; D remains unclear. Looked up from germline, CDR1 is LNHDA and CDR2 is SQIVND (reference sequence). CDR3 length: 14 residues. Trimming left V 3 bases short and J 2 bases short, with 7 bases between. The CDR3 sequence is CASSMQDNTGELFF. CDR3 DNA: TGTGCCAGTAGTATGCAGGATAACACCGGGGAGCTGTTTTTT.

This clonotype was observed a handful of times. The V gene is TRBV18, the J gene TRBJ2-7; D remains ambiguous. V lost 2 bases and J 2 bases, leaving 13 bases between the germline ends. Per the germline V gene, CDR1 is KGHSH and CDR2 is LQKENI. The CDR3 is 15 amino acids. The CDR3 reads CASSPEAGLTYEQYF. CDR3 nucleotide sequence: TGTGCCAGCTCACCAGAAGCAGGTCTCACCTACGAGCAGTACTTC.

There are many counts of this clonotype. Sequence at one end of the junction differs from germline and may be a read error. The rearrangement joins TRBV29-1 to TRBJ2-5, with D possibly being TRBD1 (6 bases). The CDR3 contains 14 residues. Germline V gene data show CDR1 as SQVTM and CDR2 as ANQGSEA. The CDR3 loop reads CSFDSQGTQETQYF. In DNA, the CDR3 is TGCAGCTTTGACTCACAGGGAACCCAAGAGACCCAGTACTTC.

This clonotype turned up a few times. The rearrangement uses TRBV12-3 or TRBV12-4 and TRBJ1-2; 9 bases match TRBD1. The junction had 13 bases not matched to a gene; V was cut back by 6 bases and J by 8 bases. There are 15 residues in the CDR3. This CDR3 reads CASREKQGALGGYTF. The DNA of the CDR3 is TGTGCCAGCAGAGAGAAACAGGGGGCATTAGGAGGCTACACCTTC.

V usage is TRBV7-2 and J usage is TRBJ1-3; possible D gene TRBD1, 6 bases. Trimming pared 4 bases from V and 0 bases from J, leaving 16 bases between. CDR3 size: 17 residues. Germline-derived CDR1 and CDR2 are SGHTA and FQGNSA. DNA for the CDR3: TGTGCCAGCAGCTATATACAGGGAGGGAGCTCTGGAAACACCATATATTTT. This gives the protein CASSYIQGGSSGNTIYF.

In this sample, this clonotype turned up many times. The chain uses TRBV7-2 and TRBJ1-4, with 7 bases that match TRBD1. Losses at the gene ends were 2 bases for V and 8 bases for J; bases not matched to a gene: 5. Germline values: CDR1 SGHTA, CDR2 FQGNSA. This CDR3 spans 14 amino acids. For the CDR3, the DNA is TGTGCCAGCAGCTTAAAGACAGGGAGAGAAAAACTGTTTTTT. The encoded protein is CASSLKTGREKLFF.

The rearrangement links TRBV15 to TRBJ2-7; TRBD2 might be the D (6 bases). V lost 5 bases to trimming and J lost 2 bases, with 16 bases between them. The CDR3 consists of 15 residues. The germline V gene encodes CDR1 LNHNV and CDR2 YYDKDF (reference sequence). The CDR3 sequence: CATSPGSAGPYEQYF. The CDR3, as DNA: TGTGCCACCAGCCCTGGTTCCGCGGGGCCCTACGAGCAGTACTTC.

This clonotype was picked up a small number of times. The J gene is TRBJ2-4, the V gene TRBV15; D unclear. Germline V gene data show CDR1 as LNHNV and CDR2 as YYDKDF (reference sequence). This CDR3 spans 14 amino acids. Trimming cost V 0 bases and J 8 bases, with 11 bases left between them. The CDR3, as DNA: TGTGCCACCAGCAGAGATCCAGGACGGGACATTCAGTACTTC. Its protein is CATSRDPGRDIQYF.

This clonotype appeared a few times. CDR3 nucleotides: TGTGCCAGTAGTTACTCTATGCCGTCTGGGGCCAACGTCCTGACTTTC. Its protein product is CASSYSMPSGANVLTF. The chain uses TRBV19 and TRBJ2-6; D gene uncertain. Trimming removed 5 bases from V and 1 base from J, with 12 bases in between. There are 16 residues in the CDR3. From germline, CDR1 is LNHDA and CDR2 SQIVND (reference sequence).

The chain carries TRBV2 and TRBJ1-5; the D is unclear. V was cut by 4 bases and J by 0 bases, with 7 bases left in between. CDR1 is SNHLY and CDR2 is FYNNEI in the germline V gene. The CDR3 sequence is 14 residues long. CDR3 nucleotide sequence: TGTGCCAGCAGTGCCAGGAATAGCAATCAGCCCCAGCATTTT. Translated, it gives CASSARNSNQPQHF.

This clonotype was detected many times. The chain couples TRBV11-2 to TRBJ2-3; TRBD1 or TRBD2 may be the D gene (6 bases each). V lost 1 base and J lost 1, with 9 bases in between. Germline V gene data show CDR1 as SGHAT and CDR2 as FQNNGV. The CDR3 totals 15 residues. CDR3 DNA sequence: TGTGCCAGCAGCTTAGCGGGGGCAGGCACAGATACGCAGTATTTT. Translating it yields CASSLAGAGTDTQYF.

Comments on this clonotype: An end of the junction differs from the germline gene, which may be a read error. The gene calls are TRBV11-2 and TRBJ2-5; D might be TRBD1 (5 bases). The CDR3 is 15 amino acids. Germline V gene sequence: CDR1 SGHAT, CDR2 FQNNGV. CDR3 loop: CASSLRGREQEAQYF. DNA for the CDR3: TGTGCCAGCAGCTTAAGGGGCAGGGAACAAGAGGCCCAGTACTTC.